This T cell receptor (beta chain) was captured in a study of human versus mouse CDR3 diversity and MHC coevolution. Whole-study findings and limits: Approximately 1.7 million TCR beta clonotypes were estimated for humans, the largest repertoire. Among all groups, most of the three human donors showed least clonal inequality.

Cells were CD45RO-negative CD62L-positive naive CD4 T cells sorted from PBMCs. On this clone: Its antigen is not identified.

With 5 bases clipped from V and 11 bases from J, the junction kept 21 bases outside the gene matches. Germline CDR1 and CDR2: SGHVS and FQNEAQ. The CDR3 is 17 amino acids. Clones were sequenced by immunoSEQ multiplex PCR, and TCRdb holds only the in-frame ones, with some missing. The data show more than 55,000 clones, 85% to 95% seen once. The source is a person in their sixties in good health. The J gene is TRBJ2-5, the V gene TRBV7-8; TRBD2 matches at 9 bases. The sample taken for sequencing was naive CD4+ T cells from blood. Subset specified: CD45RO-negative CD62L-positive naive CD4 T cells. The CDR3 bases are TGTGCCAGCAGCGCCACCTGGGCGGGAGGGCCGCCCGCGGAGCAGTACTTC. Protein sequence: CASSATWAGGPPAEQYF. The variable domain in full, with the rest retrieved from reference TRBV7-8 and TRBJ2-5, is GAGVSQSPRYKVAKRGQDVALRCDPISGHVSLFWYQQALGQGPEFLTYFQNEAQLDKSGLPSDRFFAERPEGSVSTLKIQRTQQEDSAVYLCASSATWAGGPPAEQYFGPGTRLLVL.